This T cell receptor (beta chain) was observed in a study of cytomegalovirus exposure and HLA in healthy donors. V shed 5 bases, J shed 4 bases, and the junction held 7 bases outside the gene matches. Germline CDR1 is SGHTA and CDR2 is FQGNSA. This CDR3 has 16 residues. The PCR ran on 60 Vbeta and 13 Jbeta primers. Produced via immunoSEQ multiplex PCR; TCRdb's table is partial and in-frame only. Of tens of thousands of clones in the sample, around 80% were seen once. Sequenced input: PBMCs. The TCR sequence derives from a man aged 40-50 years in good health and CMV-seronegative. The chain combines TRBV7-2 with TRBJ2-3; TRBD2 matches at 12 bases. CDR3 protein: CASSPSGGAIADTQYF. The CDR3 coding sequence is TGTGCCAGCAGCCCTAGCGGGGGGGCCATAGCAGATACGCAGTATTTT.